This entry lists 25 T cell receptor beta chains sequenced from one sample in a study of cytomegalovirus exposure and HLA in healthy donors. The study ran its PCR with 60 Vbeta and 13 Jbeta primers. Some clones are missing from TCRdb's copy, which holds only in-frame ones; the method was immunoSEQ multiplex PCR. The sample consists of 100,000 to 150,000 clones, roughly four fifths of them appearing once. The sample consisted of PBMCs. All receptors derive from a woman between 35 and 50 years old in good health and CMV-seropositive.

V and J are TRBV10-3 and TRBJ1-5; maybe TRBD1 (6 bases). V was clipped by 0 bases and J by 6 bases, with 15 bases between them. Per germline, CDR1 ENHRY and CDR2 SYGVKD. There are 16 residues in the CDR3. The CDR3 nucleotides are TGTGCCATCAGTGAGTCGAAGAGGGGAGGGGGTCAGCCCCAGCATTTT. Translation: CAISESKRGGGQPQHF.

V usage is TRBV6-5 and J usage is TRBJ1-1; maybe TRBD1 (6 bases). In germline, CDR1 is MNHEY, CDR2 SVGAGI. The CDR3 has 14 amino acids. Between the trimmed V and J ends, which lost 2 bases and 9 bases, there was a span of 16 bases. In DNA, the CDR3 is TGTGCCAGCAGTTACAGGGGCGGGGGCAGGAAAGCTTTCTTT. It specifies CASSYRGGGRKAFF.

The chain links TRBV9 to TRBJ2-5, with 11 bases identical to TRBD2. CDR3 length: 17 amino acids. V shed 5 bases and J 3 bases; nucleotides not matched to a gene: 12. In germline, CDR1 is SGDLS, CDR2 YYNGEE. The CDR3, as DNA: TGTGCCAGCAGTGAGAAAGCGGGACTAGCGGCCGAAGAGACCCAGTACTTC. This gives the protein CASSEKAGLAAEETQYF.

This clone was counted between two and nine times. This CDR3 reads CASSLAGTGSEAFF. As DNA, the CDR3 is TGTGCCAGCAGCTTAGCCGGGACAGGAAGTGAAGCTTTCTTT. The chain recombines TRBV7-9 with TRBJ1-1; 8 nucleotides match TRBD1. V lost 0 bases and J lost 7; bases outside the gene matches: 4. The CDR3 has 14 amino acids. Per the germline V gene, CDR1 is SEHNR and CDR2 is FQNEAQ (reference sequence).

This clone was detected a few times. The chain combines TRBV15 with TRBJ2-7, with TRBD2 matching 13 bases. This CDR3 spans 18 amino acids. Trimming removed 1 base from V and 5 bases from J; junction bases left unmatched: 11. CDR1 and CDR2 from the germline V gene are LNHNV and YYDKDF (reference sequence). In DNA, the CDR3 is TGTGCCACCAGCAGAGGGTCGGGACTAGCGGGATATGTGAACGAGCAGTACTTC. It encodes CATSRGSGLAGYVNEQYF.

The chain couples TRBV2 to TRBJ1-1; D is unresolved. V shed 3 bases and J shed 4 bases, with 12 bases lying between them. CDR1 is SNHLY and CDR2 is FYNNEI in the germline V gene. CDR3 length equals 14 residues. CDR3 in amino acids: CASSEASGGTEAFF. The CDR3 DNA reads as TGTGCCAGCAGTGAGGCGTCGGGTGGCACTGAAGCTTTCTTT.

The chain combines TRBV7-8 with TRBJ1-2, with TRBD1 matching 7 bases. The CDR3 has 16 amino acids. Germline V gene lookup returns CDR1 SGHVS and CDR2 FQNEAQ. V lost 5 bases to trimming and J lost 8 bases; unmatched junction nucleotides: 17. For the CDR3, the DNA is TGTGCCAGCAGCCCATTTATTACGGGACAGCTTATCGGCTACACCTTC. The encoded protein is CASSPFITGQLIGYTF.

The chain has TRBV13 and TRBJ1-3; perhaps TRBD1 as D (5 bases). There are 18 residues in the CDR3. Germline CDR1 and CDR2: PRHDT and FYEKMQ (reference sequence). The V end lost 5 bases, the J end lost 0 bases, and 20 bases lay between the germline ends. The CDR3 is CASSATPGLPNSGNTIYF. DNA of the CDR3: TGTGCCAGCAGCGCTACTCCGGGACTGCCAAACTCTGGAAACACCATATATTTT.

This clone was seen a single time. This rearrangement joins TRBV4-1 to TRBJ2-2; 8 nucleotides align to TRBD1. The J segment lost 4 bases and the V segment lost 5 bases, leaving 6 bases of the junction unmatched. The CDR3 totals 15 residues. Germline assignment: CDR1 MGHRA and CDR2 YSYEKL. The CDR3 DNA reads as TGCGCCAGCAGCTTTCCAGGGGGCATCACCGGGGAGCTGTTTTTT. It is translated as CASSFPGGITGELFF.

The CDR3 reads CASSLGQSSEKLFF. CDR3 sequence (DNA): TGCGCCAGCAGCTTAGGACAGAGTAGTGAAAAACTGTTTTTT. The V call is TRBV5-1, the J call TRBJ1-4, with a weak D call TRBD1 (6 bases). CDR1 is SGHRS and CDR2 is YFSETQ in the germline V gene. V was pared by 2 bases and J by 7 bases, with 12 bases between. The CDR3 has 14 amino acids.

This clone was observed a single time. The V gene is TRBV29-1, the J gene TRBJ1-3; D gene uncertain. Germline assignment: CDR1 SQVTM and CDR2 ANQGSEA. The ends were cut back, 4 bases at V and 6 bases at J, with 7 bases in the middle. The CDR3 is 11 residues long. CDR3 DNA sequence: TGCAGCGTTGGAGGGTTAAACACCATATATTTT. Its translation: CSVGGLNTIYF.

The sample holds many counts of this clone. J is TRBJ2-7 and V is TRBV7-2, with 13 nucleotides matching TRBD2. Germline V lookup: CDR1 SGHTA, CDR2 FQGNSA. Trimming cost V 2 bases and J 7 bases; bases outside gene matches: 11. The CDR3 extends over 17 amino acids. Here the CDR3 DNA reads TGTGCCAGCAGCTTAAAATTGACTAGCGGGAGGAACCGTGAGCAGTACTTC. Its translation: CASSLKLTSGRNREQYF.

The V call is TRBV4-3, the J call TRBJ2-7, with 11 bases identical to TRBD2. Germline CDR1 is LGHNA and CDR2 is YSLEER. The CDR3 length is 13 residues. Trimming took 4 bases from V and 5 from J; bases not matched to a gene: 1. Here the CDR3 DNA reads TGCGCCAGCAGCCCACTAGCGGGAGACGAGCAGTACTTC. Protein: CASSPLAGDEQYF.

The chain uses TRBV27 and TRBJ1-6; TRBD1 might be the D (6 bases). The CDR3 totals 14 residues. V was trimmed by 10 bases and J by 11 bases, leaving 21 bases between them. Germline lookup yields CDR1 MNHEY and CDR2 SMNVEV (reference sequence). CDR3 in amino acids: CATTAGARGAPLHF. The CDR3 DNA reads TGTGCCACCACCGCGGGGGCACGAGGTGCACCCCTCCACTTT.

This clone came up a few times. The DNA for the CDR3 is TGTGCCAGCAGGTCCCGACAGGGGGGCACAGATACGCAGTATTTT. This encodes CASRSRQGGTDTQYF. The genes are TRBV6-5 and TRBJ2-3, with 9 positions matching TRBD1. J gave up 1 base and V 6 bases, and 5 bases lay outside the gene matches. The CDR3 contains 15 residues. Germline V lookup: CDR1 MNHEY, CDR2 SVGAGI.

This rearrangement joins TRBV7-2 to TRBJ2-1, with TRBD2 identical over 7 bases. In germline, CDR1 is SGHTA, CDR2 FQGNSA. This CDR3 contains 19 residues. Germline trimming cut 4 bases from V and 0 bases from J; bases unmatched to any gene: 15. The CDR3 nucleotides are TGTGCCAGCAGCTCAATCTCATTAGCGGGTATCAGCTCCTACAATGAGCAGTTCTTC. It codes for CASSSISLAGISSYNEQFF. Full variable domain (remainder filled in from reference TRBV7-2 and TRBJ2-1): GAGVSQSPSNKVTEKGKDVELRCDPISGHTALYWYRQSLGQGLEFLIYFQGNSAPDKSGLPSDRFSAERTGGSVSTLTIQRTQQEDSAVYLCASSSISLAGISSYNEQFFGPGTRLTVL.

The J gene is TRBJ2-3, the V gene TRBV7-2, with 8 bases identical to TRBD2. The CDR3 runs to 15 residues. The junction had 4 bases not matched to a gene; V was cut back by 2 bases and J by 3 bases. The germline gives CDR1 SGHTA, CDR2 FQGNSA. CDR3 in DNA: TGTGCCAGCAGCTTATCTGGCGGGAGGACAGATACGCAGTATTTT. This codes for CASSLSGGRTDTQYF.

V and J are TRBV15 and TRBJ1-4, with 11 bases fitting TRBD1. In germline, CDR1 is LNHNV, CDR2 YYDKDF (reference sequence). The CDR3 contains 15 residues. V shed 3 bases and J 6 bases; nucleotides not matched to a gene: 3. This chain's CDR3 is CATSSGTGGYEKLFF. Here the CDR3 DNA reads TGTGCCACCAGCAGTGGGACAGGGGGTTATGAAAAACTGTTTTTT.

This chain joins TRBV10-3 and TRBJ2-1, with 10 bases fitting TRBD2. This CDR3 is 14 amino acids long. Germline assignment: CDR1 ENHRY and CDR2 SYGVKD. Trimming cost V 3 bases and J 5 bases; bases outside gene matches: 1. The CDR3: CAISELAGNNEQFF. CDR3 sequence (DNA): TGTGCCATCAGTGAACTAGCGGGAAACAATGAGCAGTTCTTC.

This clone has a single count. The chain has TRBV7-9 and TRBJ2-3; TRBD1 might be the D (6 bases). Deletions cut 0 bases from V and 4 bases from J, with 11 bases between. Germline CDR1 and CDR2: SEHNR and FQNEAQ (reference sequence). There are 15 residues in the CDR3. CDR3 bases: TGTGCCAGCAGCTTAGCGATGGCAGGGGCAGATACGCAGTATTTT. Its protein is CASSLAMAGADTQYF.

This chain uses TRBV28 with TRBJ1-1, with D unresolved. Germline V lookup: CDR1 MDHEN, CDR2 SYDVKM. V gave up 3 bases and J gave up 5 bases, with 7 bases separating them. This CDR3 has 12 residues. This chain's CDR3 is CASSFSGTEAFF. CDR3 in DNA: TGTGCCAGCAGTTTTTCCGGGACTGAAGCTTTCTTT.

The V gene is TRBV9, the J gene TRBJ2-2; 7 bases agree with TRBD2. The V gene end was trimmed by 4 bases and the J gene end by 4 bases; junction bases not matched to a gene: 10. Germline CDR1 SGDLS, CDR2 YYNGEE. The CDR3 runs 16 residues. The CDR3 DNA reads TGTGCCAGCAGCTTCAGGAGGGACTATCTCACCGGGGAGCTGTTTTTT. Protein sequence: CASSFRRDYLTGELFF.

The rearrangement links TRBV2 to TRBJ2-1; D remains ambiguous. Per germline, CDR1 SNHLY and CDR2 FYNNEI. V was shortened by 6 bases and J by 3 bases, with 9 bases between the two germline ends. This CDR3 is built from 13 residues. The CDR3 bases are TGTGCCAGCAGCCCTAAGCGCTACAATGAGCAGTTCTTC. Translation gives CASSPKRYNEQFF.

This chain links TRBV5-1 with TRBJ1-1; 9 nucleotides align to TRBD1. The trim removed 4 bases at V and 7 bases at J, leaving 8 bases unmatched. The CDR3 spans 14 residues. Germline-derived CDR1 and CDR2 are SGHRS and YFSETQ. CDR3 sequence (DNA): TGCGCCAGCAGCCCGATTAGACAGGGGGGTGAAGCTTTCTTT. Translation gives CASSPIRQGGEAFF.

V and J are TRBV5-1 and TRBJ2-2; D possibly corresponds to TRBD1 (6 bases). The CDR3 is 16 amino acids. Germline CDR1 and CDR2: SGHRS and YFSETQ. Trimming removed 0 bases from V and 2 bases from J, with 11 bases in between. CDR3 sequence reads: CASSLAVGANTGELFF. DNA for the CDR3: TGCGCCAGCAGCTTGGCCGTGGGGGCAAACACCGGGGAGCTGTTTTTT.